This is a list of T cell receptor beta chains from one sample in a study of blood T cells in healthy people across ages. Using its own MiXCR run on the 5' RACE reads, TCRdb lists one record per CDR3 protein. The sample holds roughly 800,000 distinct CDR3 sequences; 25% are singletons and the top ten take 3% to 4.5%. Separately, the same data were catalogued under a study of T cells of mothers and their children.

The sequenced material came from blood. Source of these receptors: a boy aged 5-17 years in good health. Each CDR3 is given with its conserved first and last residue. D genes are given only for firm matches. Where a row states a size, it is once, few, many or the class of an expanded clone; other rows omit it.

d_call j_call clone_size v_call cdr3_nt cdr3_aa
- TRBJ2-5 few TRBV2 TGTGCCAGCAGTGGAACTAGGGATGGCGAAGAGACCCAGTACTTC CASSGTRDGEETQYF
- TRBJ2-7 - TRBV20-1 TGCAGTGCTAGAGAAGGAAGCAAACCCTACGAGCAGTACTTC CSAREGSKPYEQYF
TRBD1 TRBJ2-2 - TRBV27 TGTGCCAGCAGTTCAACCACAGGGGTTGGGGCAAACACCGGGGAGCTGTTTTTT CASSSTTGVGANTGELFF
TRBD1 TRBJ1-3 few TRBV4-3 TGCGCCAGCGGGGACAGGCTTCCTGGAAACACCATATATTTT CASGDRLPGNTIYF
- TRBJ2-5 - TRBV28 TGTGCCAGCAGTGAGGGGCTACAAGAGACCCAGTACTTC CASSEGLQETQYF
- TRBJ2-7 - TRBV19 TGTGCCAGTAGTATCTTAGGGAACTCCTACGAGCAGTACTTC CASSILGNSYEQYF
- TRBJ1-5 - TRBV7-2 TGTGCCAGCAGCCAGGTGGGCCCCAATCAGCCCCAGCATTTT CASSQVGPNQPQHF
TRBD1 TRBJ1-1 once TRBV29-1 TGCAGCGTTGTGCGGGACAGGGGCACTGAAGCTTTCTTT CSVVRDRGTEAFF
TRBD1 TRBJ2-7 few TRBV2 TGTGCCAGCAGTCCCGGACAGGCCGGCTACGAGCAGTACTTC CASSPGQAGYEQYF
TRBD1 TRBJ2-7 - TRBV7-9 TGTGCCAGCCGCAGCCAGACAGGGAGCTACGAGCAGTACTTC CASRSQTGSYEQYF
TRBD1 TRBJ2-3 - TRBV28 TGTGCCAGCAGCCCGGACAGGTCCCTTTCAGATACGCAGTATTTT CASSPDRSLSDTQYF
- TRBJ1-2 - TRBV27 TGTGCCAGCAGCCGTAGTCAGGGCTATGGCTACACCTTC CASSRSQGYGYTF
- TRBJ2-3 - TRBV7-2 TGTGCCAGCAGCCCACGCGGCAGGGCTAACACAGATACGCAGTATTTT CASSPRGRANTDTQYF
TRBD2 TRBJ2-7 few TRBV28 TGTGCCGCCGTGGGACTAGCAGACGAGCAGTACTTC CAAVGLADEQYF
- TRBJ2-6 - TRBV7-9 TGTGCCAGCAGCTCTTGGACACGCCAGAATAGGGCCAACGTCCTGACTTTC CASSSWTRQNRANVLTF
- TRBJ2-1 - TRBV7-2 TGTGCCAGCAGCTTACTAGGGGGCTCGGGGGACAATGAGCGGTTCTTC CASSLLGGSGDNERFF
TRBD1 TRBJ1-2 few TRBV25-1 TGTGCCAGCAGTGCTGGACAGGGCGGCTATGGCTACACCTTC CASSAGQGGYGYTF
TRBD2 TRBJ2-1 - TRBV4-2 TGTGCCAGCAGCCAGTCCTTAGCGGGAGTCTCCAATGAGCAGTTCTTC CASSQSLAGVSNEQFF
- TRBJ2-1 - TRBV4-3 TGCGCCAGCAGCCAAGAAGGTGGGGGGCGGGGTGAGCAGTTCTTC CASSQEGGGRGEQFF
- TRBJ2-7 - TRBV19 TGTGCCAGTAGTATAGATCGGCTTAACTCCCACGAGCAGTACTTC CASSIDRLNSHEQYF
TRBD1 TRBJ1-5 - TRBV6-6 TGTGCCAGCAGTTCCACGGGGACAGCGGGAACGATACCCCAGCATTTT CASSSTGTAGTIPQHF
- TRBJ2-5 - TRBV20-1 TGCAGTGCTAGAGAACTAGCTAGGGTAGTAGAGACCCAGTACTTC CSARELARVVETQYF
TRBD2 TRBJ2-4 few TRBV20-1 TGCAGTGCTAGAGATCCGCTTGGGACTAGCGGGCTAGCCAAAAACATGCAGTACTTC CSARDPLGTSGLAKNMQYF
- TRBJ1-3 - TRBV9 TGTGCCAGCAGCGTAGGAGACGGGGGGCGGAACACCATATATTTT CASSVGDGGRNTIYF
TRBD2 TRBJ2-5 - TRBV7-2 TGTGCCAGCAGCTTAGACGTCCTAGCGGGGGGCGGGACCCAGTACTTC CASSLDVLAGGGTQYF
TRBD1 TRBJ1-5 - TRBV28 TGTGCCAGCAGTGTACAGGGGTTTGGCAATCAGCCCCAGCATTTT CASSVQGFGNQPQHF
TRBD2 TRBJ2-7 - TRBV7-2 TGTGTCAGCAGCTTAATGGGGGGGGAATACGAGCAGTACTTC CVSSLMGGEYEQYF
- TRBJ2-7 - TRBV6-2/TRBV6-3 TGTGCCAGCAGTTCGCGGAGAGGTAGCTACGAGCAGTACTTC CASSSRRGSYEQYF
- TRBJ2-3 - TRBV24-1 TGTGCCACCAGTGTTGGGATAGCTTACAGCACAGATACGCAGTATTTT CATSVGIAYSTDTQYF
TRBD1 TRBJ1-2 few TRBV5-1 TGCGCCAGCAGCTTGGCCGTGCAGGGGGTATATGGCTACACCTTC CASSLAVQGVYGYTF
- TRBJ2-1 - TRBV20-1 TGCAGTGCTAGAGACCATCGGCGCGGCGGACGGAGGGAGCAGTTCTTC CSARDHRRGGRREQFF
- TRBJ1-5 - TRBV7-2 TGTGCCAGCAGCCCACCGGGGGGGCCCCAGCATTTT CASSPPGGPQHF
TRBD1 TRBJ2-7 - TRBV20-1 TGCAGTGCAGGGACAGGGAGCTCCTACGAGCAGTACTTC CSAGTGSSYEQYF
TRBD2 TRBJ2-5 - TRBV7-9 TGTGCCAGCAGCACAGGACTAGCGGGGCAAGAGACCCAGTACTTC CASSTGLAGQETQYF
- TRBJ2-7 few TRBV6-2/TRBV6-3 TGTGCCAGCAGTTACGAGGTCGGCGACTACGAGCAGTACTTC CASSYEVGDYEQYF
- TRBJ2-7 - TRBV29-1 TGCAGCGTTGAGGCACCGGGACAAGACGTGCTGTACTTC CSVEAPGQDVLYF
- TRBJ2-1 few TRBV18 TGTGCCAGCTCAGTCCAGGGCCCGAGCTCCTACAATGAGCAGTTCTTC CASSVQGPSSYNEQFF
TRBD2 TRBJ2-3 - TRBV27 TGTGCCAGCAGAGGGACTAGCGGGGTGCGCTCAGATACGCAGTATTTT CASRGTSGVRSDTQYF
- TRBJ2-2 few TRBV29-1 TGCAGCGTTGAAGATCGGCAGGGAACGAACACCGGGGAGCTGTTTTTT CSVEDRQGTNTGELFF
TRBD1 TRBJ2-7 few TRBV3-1 TGTGCCAGCAGCTCGGGACAGGGTGACTACGAGCAGTACTTC CASSSGQGDYEQYF
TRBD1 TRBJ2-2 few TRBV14 TGTGCCAGCACGACAGGGCCAACCGGGGAGCTGTTTTTT CASTTGPTGELFF
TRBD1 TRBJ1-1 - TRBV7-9 TGTGCCAGCAGCTTAACAGGGGGCATGAACACTGAAGCTTTCTTT CASSLTGGMNTEAFF
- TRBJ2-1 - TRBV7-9 TGTTCCAGCAGCCCTTCAGACTGGCTCAGCTCCTACAATGAGCAGTTCTTC CSSSPSDWLSSYNEQFF
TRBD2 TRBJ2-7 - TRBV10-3 TGTGCCATCAGGGGGACTAGCGGGAATTTAATCTACGAGCAGTACTTC CAIRGTSGNLIYEQYF
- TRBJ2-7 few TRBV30 TGTGCCTGGAGTGGAGGCTCGTCCTACGAGCAGTACTTC CAWSGGSSYEQYF
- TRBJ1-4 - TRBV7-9 TGTGCCAGCAGCTCGCCGAAGGCTGCAACTAATGAAAAACTGTTTTTT CASSSPKAATNEKLFF
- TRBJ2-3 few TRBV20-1 TGCAGTGCTAGAAGCGTCCTTTACACAGATACGCAGTATTTT CSARSVLYTDTQYF
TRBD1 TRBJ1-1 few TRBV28 TGTGCCAGCAGCCCAGACCGGTGGGGACAGGGGGACACTGAAGCTTTCTTT CASSPDRWGQGDTEAFF
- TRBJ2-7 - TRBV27 TGTGCCAGCAGTTTCAGCCGGGACGGCTACGAGCAGTACTTC CASSFSRDGYEQYF
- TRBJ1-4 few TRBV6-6 TGTGCCAGCAGTTACGGTGGGGGAGCCAGGGGCGGGCTTTTT CASSYGGGARGGLF
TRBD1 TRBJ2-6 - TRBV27 TGTGCCAGCAGTTTATCGACAGGGCAGTCTGGGGCCAACGTCCTGACTTTC CASSLSTGQSGANVLTF
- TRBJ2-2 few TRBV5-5 TGTGCCAGCAGCTTGGATGCGGGCGGGGAGCTGTTTTTT CASSLDAGGELFF
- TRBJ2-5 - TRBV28 TGTGCCAGCAGTTCCATGACAGGTTTCTCGGAGACCCAGTACTTC CASSSMTGFSETQYF
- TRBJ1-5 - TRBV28 TGTGCCAGCAGTTTGCCTTATAGCGCAGGGCAGCCCCAGCATTTT CASSLPYSAGQPQHF
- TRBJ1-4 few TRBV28 TGTGCCAGCAGTTTCCACGTGGGGACAACTAATGAAAAACTGTTTTTT CASSFHVGTTNEKLFF
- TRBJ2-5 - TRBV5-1 TGCGCCAGCAGCTTGGAGTCCATCTCGGAGACCCAGTACTTC CASSLESISETQYF
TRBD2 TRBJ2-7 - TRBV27 TGTGCCAGCAGTTTTGGACTAGCGGGATACGAGCATTACTTC CASSFGLAGYEHYF
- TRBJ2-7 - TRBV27 TGTGCCAGCAATACCGGACCACGCTACGAGCAGTACTTC CASNTGPRYEQYF
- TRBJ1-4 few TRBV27 TGTGCCAGCAGTACAACGAATGAAAAACTGCTTTTT CASSTTNEKLLF
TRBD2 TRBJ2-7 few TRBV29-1 TGCAGCGTTGAAGTCGGAGCGGGAGTTTCCTACGAGCAGTACTTC CSVEVGAGVSYEQYF